The T cell receptor beta chain described here comes from a study of CD8+ T cells in alopecia areata. The wider study: The authors scored treated patients' severity by affected scalp percentage. Study-wide results and caveats: Alopecia totalis/universalis scalp especially showed more expanded CD8+ clones than normal scalp.

Germline V gene data show CDR1 as GTSNPN and CDR2 as SVGIG (reference sequence). Trimming removed 7 bases at V and 0 bases at J, with 10 bases between. The CDR3 loop spans 13 amino acids. RNA extraction was followed by reverse transcription into cDNA, which acted as the sequencing template. Using immunoSEQ multiplex PCR, the repertoire was profiled, and TCRdb retains in-frame clones only, with some absent. The sample consists of about 120,000 clones, roughly 63% of them appearing once. As concerns this clone: Its antigen is not known.

Treatment indicated: oral pan-JAK inhibitor, 5-10 mg twice daily. Collected material from alopecia areata patients comprised lesional scalp punch biopsies and peripheral blood. V is TRBV30 and J is TRBJ2-1; D call uncertain. The source of this sequence is a human donor with alopecia areata. The sample in question was CD8+ T cells sorted from blood, obtained at week 4, from a patient treated with tofacitinib. CDR3 loop: CAYDQSSYNEQFF. In DNA form, the CDR3 reads TGTGCCTACGACCAGAGCTCCTACAATGAGCAGTTCTTC. Looking up the rest from reference TRBV30 and TRBJ2-1 gives the full variable domain: SQTIHQWPATLVQPVGSPLSLECTVEGTSNPNLYWYRQAAGRGLQLLFYSVGIGQISSEVPQNLSASRPQDRQFILSSKKLLLSDSGFYLCAYDQSSYNEQFFGPGTRLTVL.